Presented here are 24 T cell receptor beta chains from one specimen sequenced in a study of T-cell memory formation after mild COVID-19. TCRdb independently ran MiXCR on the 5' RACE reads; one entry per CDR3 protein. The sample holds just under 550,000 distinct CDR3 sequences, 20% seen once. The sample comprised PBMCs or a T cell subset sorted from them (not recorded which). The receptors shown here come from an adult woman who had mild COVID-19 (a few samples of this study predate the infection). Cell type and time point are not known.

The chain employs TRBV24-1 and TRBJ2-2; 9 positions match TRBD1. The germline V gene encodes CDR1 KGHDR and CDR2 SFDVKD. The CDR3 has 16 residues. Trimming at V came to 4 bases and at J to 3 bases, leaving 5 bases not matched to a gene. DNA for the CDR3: TGTGCCACCAGTGACCACCGGACAGGGGACACCGGGGAGCTGTTTTTT. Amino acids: CATSDHRTGDTGELFF.

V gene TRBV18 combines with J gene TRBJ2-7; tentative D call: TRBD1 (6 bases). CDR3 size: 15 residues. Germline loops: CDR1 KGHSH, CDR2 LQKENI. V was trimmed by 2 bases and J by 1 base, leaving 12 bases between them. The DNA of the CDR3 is TGTGCCAGCTCACCAACGGCAGGGGTTTCCTACGAGCAGTACTTC. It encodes CASSPTAGVSYEQYF.

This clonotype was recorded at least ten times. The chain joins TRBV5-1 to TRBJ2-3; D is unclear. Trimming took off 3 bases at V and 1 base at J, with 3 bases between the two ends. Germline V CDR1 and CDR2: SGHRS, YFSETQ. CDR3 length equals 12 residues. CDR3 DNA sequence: TGCGCCAGCAGCTCCGGCACAGATACGCAGTATTTT. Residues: CASSSGTDTQYF.

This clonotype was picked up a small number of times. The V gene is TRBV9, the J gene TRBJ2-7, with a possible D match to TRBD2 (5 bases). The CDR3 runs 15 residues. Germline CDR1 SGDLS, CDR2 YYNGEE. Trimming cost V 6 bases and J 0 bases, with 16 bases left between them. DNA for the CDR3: TGTGCCAGCACCCCCACAGCGGTGAGCTCCTACGAGCAGTACTTC. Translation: CASTPTAVSSYEQYF.

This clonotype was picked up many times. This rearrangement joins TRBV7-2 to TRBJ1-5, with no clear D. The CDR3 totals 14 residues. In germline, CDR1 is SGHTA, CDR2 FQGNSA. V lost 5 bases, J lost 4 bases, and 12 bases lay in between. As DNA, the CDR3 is TGTGCCAGCAGCGCCGGGGAGGCAAATCAGCCCCAGCATTTT. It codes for CASSAGEANQPQHF.

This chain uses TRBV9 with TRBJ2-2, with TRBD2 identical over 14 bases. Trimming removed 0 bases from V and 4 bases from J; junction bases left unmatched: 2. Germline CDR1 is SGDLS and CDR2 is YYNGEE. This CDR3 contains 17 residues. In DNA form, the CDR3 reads TGTGCCAGCAGCGTAGGACTAGCGGGAGGGTTCACCGGGGAGCTGTTTTTT. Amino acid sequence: CASSVGLAGGFTGELFF. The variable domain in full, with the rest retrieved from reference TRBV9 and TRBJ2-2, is DSGVTQTPKHLITATGQRVTLRCSPRSGDLSVYWYQQSLDQGLQFLIQYYNGEERAKGNILERFSAQQFPDLHSELNLSSLELGDSALYFCASSVGLAGGFTGELFFGEGSRLTVL.

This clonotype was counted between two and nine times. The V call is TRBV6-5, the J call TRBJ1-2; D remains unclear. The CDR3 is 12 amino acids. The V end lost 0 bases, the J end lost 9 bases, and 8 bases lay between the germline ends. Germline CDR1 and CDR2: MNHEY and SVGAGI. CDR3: CASSYSKGSYTF. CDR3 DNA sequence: TGTGCCAGCAGTTACTCGAAGGGAAGCTACACCTTC.

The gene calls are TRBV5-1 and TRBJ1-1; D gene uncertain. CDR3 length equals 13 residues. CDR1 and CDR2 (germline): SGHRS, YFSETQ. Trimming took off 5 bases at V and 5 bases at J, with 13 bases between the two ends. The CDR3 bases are TGCGCCAGCAGGAGGCTGGCGGGAACTGAAGCTTTCTTT. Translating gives CASRRLAGTEAFF. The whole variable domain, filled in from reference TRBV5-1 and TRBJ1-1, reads KAGVTQTPRYLIKTRGQQVTLSCSPISGHRSVSWYQQTPGQGLQFLFEYFSETQRNKGNFPGRFSGRQFSNSRSEMNVSTLELGDSALYLCASRRLAGTEAFFGQGTRLTVV.

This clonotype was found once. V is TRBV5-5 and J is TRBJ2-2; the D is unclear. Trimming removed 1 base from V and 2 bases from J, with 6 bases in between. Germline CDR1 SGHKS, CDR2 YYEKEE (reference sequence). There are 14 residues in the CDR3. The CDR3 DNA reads TGTGCCAGCAGCTTGCCAGCTAACACCGGGGAGCTGTTTTTT. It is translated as CASSLPANTGELFF.

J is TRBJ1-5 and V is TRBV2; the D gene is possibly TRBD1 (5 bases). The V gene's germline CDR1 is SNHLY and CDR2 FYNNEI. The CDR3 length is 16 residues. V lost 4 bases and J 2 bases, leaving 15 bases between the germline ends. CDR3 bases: TGTGCCAGCAGTGGTTCCTGGACGGGGGGCAATCAGCCCCAGCATTTT. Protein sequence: CASSGSWTGGNQPQHF.

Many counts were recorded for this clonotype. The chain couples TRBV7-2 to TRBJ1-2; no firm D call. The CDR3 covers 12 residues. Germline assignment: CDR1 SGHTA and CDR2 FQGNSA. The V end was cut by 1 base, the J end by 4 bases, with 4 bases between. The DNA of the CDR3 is TGTGCCAGCAGCTTAGGGGTCTATGGCTACACCTTC. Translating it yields CASSLGVYGYTF.

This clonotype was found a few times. CDR3 coding DNA: TGTGCCAGCAGCTTAGACGGGGCTGGCTACGAGCAGTACTTC. Amino acids: CASSLDGAGYEQYF. The chain links TRBV13 to TRBJ2-7; either TRBD1 or TRBD2 may supply D (5 bases each). Trimming left V 1 base short and J 3 bases short, with 10 bases between. The germline CDR1 and CDR2 sequences are PRHDT and FYEKMQ (reference sequence). The CDR3 length is 14 residues.

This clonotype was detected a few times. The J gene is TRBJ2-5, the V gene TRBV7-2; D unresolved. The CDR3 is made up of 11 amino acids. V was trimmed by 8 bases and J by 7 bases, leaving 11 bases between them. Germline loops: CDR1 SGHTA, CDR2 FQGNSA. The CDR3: CASSKVGTQYF. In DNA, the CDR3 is TGTGCCAGCTCCAAAGTGGGGACCCAGTACTTC. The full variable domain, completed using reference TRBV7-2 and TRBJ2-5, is GAGVSQSPSNKVTEKGKDVELRCDPISGHTALYWYRQSLGQGLEFLIYFQGNSAPDKSGLPSDRFSAERTGGSVSTLTIQRTQQEDSAVYLCASSKVGTQYFGPGTRLLVL.

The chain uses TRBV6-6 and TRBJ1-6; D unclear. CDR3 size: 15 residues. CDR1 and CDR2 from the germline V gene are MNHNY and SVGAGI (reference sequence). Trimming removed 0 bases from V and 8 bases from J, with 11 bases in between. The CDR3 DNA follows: TGTGCCAGCAGTTACTCAGCCGGGAGAGATTCACCCCTCCACTTT. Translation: CASSYSAGRDSPLHF.

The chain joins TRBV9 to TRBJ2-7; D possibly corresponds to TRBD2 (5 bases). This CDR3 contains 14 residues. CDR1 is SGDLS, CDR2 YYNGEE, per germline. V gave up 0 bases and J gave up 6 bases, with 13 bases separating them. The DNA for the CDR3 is TGTGCCAGCAGCGTAGAGGACTCCAAGCTCGAGCAGTACTTC. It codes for CASSVEDSKLEQYF. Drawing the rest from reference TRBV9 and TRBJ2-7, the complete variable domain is DSGVTQTPKHLITATGQRVTLRCSPRSGDLSVYWYQQSLDQGLQFLIQYYNGEERAKGNILERFSAQQFPDLHSELNLSSLELGDSALYFCASSVEDSKLEQYFGPGTRLTVT.

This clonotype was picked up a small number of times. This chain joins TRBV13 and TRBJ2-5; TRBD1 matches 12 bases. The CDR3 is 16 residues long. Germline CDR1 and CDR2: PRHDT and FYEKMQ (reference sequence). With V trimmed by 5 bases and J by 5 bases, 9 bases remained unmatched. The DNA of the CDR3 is TGTGCCAGCAGCGGGACCGGGACAGGGGGCCGGGAGACCCAGTACTTC. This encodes CASSGTGTGGRETQYF.

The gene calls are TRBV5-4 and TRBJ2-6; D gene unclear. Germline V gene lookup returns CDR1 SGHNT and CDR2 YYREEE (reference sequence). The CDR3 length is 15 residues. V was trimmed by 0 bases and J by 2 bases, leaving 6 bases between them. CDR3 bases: TGTGCCAGCAGCTTGGTCCGGGCTGGGGCCAACGTCCTGACTTTC. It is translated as CASSLVRAGANVLTF. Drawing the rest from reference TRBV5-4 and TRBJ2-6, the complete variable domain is ETGVTQSPTHLIKTRGQQVTLRCSSQSGHNTVSWYQQALGQGPQFIFQYYREEENGRGNFPPRFSGLQFPNYSSELNVNALELDDSALYLCASSLVRAGANVLTFGAGSRLTVL.

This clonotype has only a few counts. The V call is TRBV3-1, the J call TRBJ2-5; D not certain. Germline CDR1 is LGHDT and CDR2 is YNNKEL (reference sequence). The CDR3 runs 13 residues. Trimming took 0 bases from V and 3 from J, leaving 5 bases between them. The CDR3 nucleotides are TGTGCCAGCAGCCAAGATCCGGAAGAGACCCAGTACTTC. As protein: CASSQDPEETQYF.

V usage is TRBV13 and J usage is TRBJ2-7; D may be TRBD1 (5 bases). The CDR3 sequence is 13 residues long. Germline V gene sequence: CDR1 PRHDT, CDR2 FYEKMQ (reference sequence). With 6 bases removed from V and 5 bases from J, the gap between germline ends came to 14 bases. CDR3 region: CASSFEDTHEQYF. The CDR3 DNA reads TGTGCCAGCAGTTTCGAGGACACACACGAGCAGTACTTC.

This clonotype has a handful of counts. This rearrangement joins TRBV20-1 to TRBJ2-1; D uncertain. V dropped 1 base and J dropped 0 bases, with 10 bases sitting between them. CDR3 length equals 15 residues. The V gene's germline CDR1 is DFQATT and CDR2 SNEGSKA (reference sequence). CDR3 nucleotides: TGCAGTGCTAGAGCTGAGTCTAGCTCCTACAATGAGCAGTTCTTC. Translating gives CSARAESSSYNEQFF.

The DNA of the CDR3 is TGTGCCAGCAGTTTACTAGCGCTCATAAAGGTAAATGAGCAGTTCTTC. It is translated as CASSLLALIKVNEQFF. The rearrangement links TRBV12-3 or TRBV12-4 to TRBJ2-1; perhaps TRBD2 as D (6 bases). Trimming took 2 bases from V and 7 from J, leaving 18 bases between them. The CDR3 has 16 amino acids.

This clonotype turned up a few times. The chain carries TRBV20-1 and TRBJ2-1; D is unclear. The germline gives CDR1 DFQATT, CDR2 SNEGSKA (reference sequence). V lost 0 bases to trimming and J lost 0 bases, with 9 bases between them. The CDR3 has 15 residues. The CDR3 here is CSARDLTTSYNEQFF. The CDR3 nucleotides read TGCAGTGCTAGAGATTTGACCACCTCCTACAATGAGCAGTTCTTC.

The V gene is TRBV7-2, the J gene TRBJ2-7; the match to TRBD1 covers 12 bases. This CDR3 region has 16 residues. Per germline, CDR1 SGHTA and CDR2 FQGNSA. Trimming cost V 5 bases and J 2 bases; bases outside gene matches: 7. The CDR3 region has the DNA TGTGCCAGCAGCATTAGCGGGACAGGGGGCGCCTACGAGCAGTACTTC. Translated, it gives CASSISGTGGAYEQYF.

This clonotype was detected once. The CDR3 DNA reads TGTGCCAGCAGCCAGATTTTCGGGACAGGGGGATACGAGCAGTACTTC. Translation: CASSQIFGTGGYEQYF. The chain has TRBV3-1 and TRBJ2-7; 11 bases match TRBD1. Losses at the gene ends were 3 bases for V and 4 bases for J; bases not matched to a gene: 8. Germline CDR1 reads LGHDT; CDR2 reads YNNKEL (reference sequence). This CDR3 contains 16 residues.